Listed here are 27 T cell receptor beta chains from one sample, sequenced in a study of T cells after yellow fever vaccination. Each CDR3 protein gets one entry after TCRdb re-called the 5' RACE reads with MiXCR. The table records over 100,000 distinct CDR3 sequences, under 9% of them present only once. Sequencing was performed on CD8+ T cells sorted from PBMCs, taken 45 days after the yellow fever booster vaccination. These receptors were taken from a man aged 30 to 45 who received the YFV17D yellow fever vaccine.

The V call is TRBV6-2 or TRBV6-3, the J call TRBJ2-1, with 12 bases lining up with TRBD2. Trimming took 0 bases from V and 5 from J; bases not matched to a gene: 17. This CDR3 is built from 21 residues. Germline V gene data show CDR1 as MNHEY and CDR2 as SVGEGT. The CDR3 DNA sequence: TGTGCCAGCAGTTACTCAGGTCAAGTACTAGCGGGGGGACCAACCCACAATGAGCAGTTCTTC. As protein: CASSYSGQVLAGGPTHNEQFF.

The chain carries TRBV7-2 and TRBJ2-2; TRBD2 agrees at 11 bases. The junction had 5 bases not matched to a gene; V was cut back by 3 bases and J by 5 bases. CDR1 SGHTA and CDR2 FQGNSA come from the germline V gene. CDR3 size: 16 residues. The CDR3 bases are TGTGCCAGCAGCTTCACTAGCGGGAGTTTGACCGGGGAGCTGTTTTTT. It encodes CASSFTSGSLTGELFF. Variable domain in full (rest from reference TRBV7-2 and TRBJ2-2): GAGVSQSPSNKVTEKGKDVELRCDPISGHTALYWYRQSLGQGLEFLIYFQGNSAPDKSGLPSDRFSAERTGGSVSTLTIQRTQQEDSAVYLCASSFTSGSLTGELFFGEGSRLTVL.

V is TRBV28 and J is TRBJ2-7, with 9 bases lining up with TRBD2. Germline V lookup: CDR1 MDHEN, CDR2 SYDVKM. CDR3 length equals 16 residues. V trimming: 4 bases; J trimming: 5 bases; junction bases outside the gene matches: 12. CDR3 region: CASSYPPGLASDEQYF. CDR3 DNA: TGTGCCAGCAGTTACCCCCCGGGACTAGCATCCGACGAGCAGTACTTC.

This clonotype was observed at least ten times. This chain connects TRBV11-1 to TRBJ2-3; D gene unclear. Trimming left V 2 bases short and J 6 bases short, with 9 bases between. The CDR3 runs to 13 residues. Germline V gene data show CDR1 as SGHAT and CDR2 as FQDESV (reference sequence). DNA of the CDR3: TGTGCCAGCAGCTTATTTGTGGCGGATACGCAGTATTTT. This sequence encodes CASSLFVADTQYF.

This clonotype was observed a handful of times. The chain is built from TRBV11-2 and TRBJ2-5, with 9 positions matching TRBD1. The CDR3 covers 16 residues. Germline loops: CDR1 SGHAT, CDR2 FQNNGV. Trimming took 5 bases from V and 5 from J; bases not matched to a gene: 12. The CDR3 DNA sequence: TGTGCCAGCAGCGGTACGGACAGGGGCGTGGGGGAGACCCAGTACTTC. As protein: CASSGTDRGVGETQYF.

This clonotype was found many times. This chain links TRBV12-3 or TRBV12-4 with TRBJ2-7, with D maybe TRBD2 (6 bases). The CDR3 consists of 15 residues. The V end lost 2 bases, the J end lost 5 bases, and 16 bases lay between the germline ends. CDR3 in amino acids: CASSLKWEAAHEQYF. For the CDR3, the DNA is TGTGCCAGCAGTTTAAAGTGGGAGGCTGCCCACGAGCAGTACTTC.

This clonotype was counted ten times or more. The chain joins TRBV7-3 to TRBJ2-1; TRBD2 is a possible D gene (6 bases). This CDR3 is 15 amino acids long. Germline CDR1 and CDR2: SGHTA and FQGTGA. The V gene lost 2 bases and the J gene lost 8 bases, with 16 bases spanning the gap. This CDR3 is CASSLRDPGEDEQFF. As DNA, the CDR3 is TGTGCCAGCAGCTTACGGGACCCCGGGGAGGATGAGCAGTTCTTC. The complete variable domain, with remaining parts taken from reference TRBV7-3 and TRBJ2-1, reads GAGVSQTPSNKVTEKGKYVELRCDPISGHTALYWYRQSLGQGPEFLIYFQGTGAADDSGLPNDRFFAVRPEGSVSTLKIQRTERGDSAVYLCASSLRDPGEDEQFFGPGTRLTVL.

As DNA, the CDR3 is TGCGCCAGCAGCTTGGCCGGCGGGAGGGCCTACGAGCAGTACTTC. It translates to CASSLAGGRAYEQYF. The V gene is TRBV5-1, the J gene TRBJ2-7; 9 bases are a match to TRBD2. This CDR3 has 15 amino acids. Germline V gives CDR1 SGHRS, CDR2 YFSETQ. The V and J ends lost 0 bases and 2 bases, in that order; junction bases with no gene match: 3.

This clonotype was found a few times. V and J are TRBV13 and TRBJ2-7, with D uncertain. The germline CDR1 and CDR2 sequences are PRHDT and FYEKMQ (reference sequence). Deletions cut 0 bases from V and 3 bases from J, with 9 bases between. The CDR3 runs 14 residues. The CDR3 loop is CASSLGTENYEQYF. CDR3 coding DNA: TGTGCCAGCAGCTTAGGGACGGAGAACTACGAGCAGTACTTC.

This clonotype occurred many times. This chain joins TRBV3-1 and TRBJ2-7; 9 bases match TRBD2. This CDR3 is built from 16 residues. The V gene's germline CDR1 is LGHDT and CDR2 YNNKEL (reference sequence). J was trimmed by 1 base and V by 1 base; bases with no gene match: 5. In nucleotides, the CDR3 is TGTGCCAGCAGCCAAGGGATTAGCGGGAGATCCTACGAGCAGTACTTC. It codes for CASSQGISGRSYEQYF.

This clonotype was seen many times. V gene TRBV27 combines with J gene TRBJ2-7; D might be TRBD1 (6 bases). V was trimmed by 5 bases and J by 6 bases, leaving 11 bases between them. This CDR3 has 12 amino acids. CDR1 and CDR2 (germline): MNHEY, SMNVEV (reference sequence). The DNA for the CDR3 is TGTGCCAGCAGTCGGGGCAGGGGCGAGCAGTACTTC. This translates into CASSRGRGEQYF.

Concerning this clonotype itself: A much larger clone differs from this one at a single base, so this may be a read error. This chain links TRBV11-2 with TRBJ2-1, with TRBD1 matching over 7 bases. Germline CDR1 is SGHAT and CDR2 is FQNNGV. This CDR3 is 15 amino acids long. J gave up 7 bases and V 4 bases, and 10 bases lay outside the gene matches. The CDR3 loop reads CASSSWRQGKNEQFF. The CDR3 DNA follows: TGTGCCAGCAGCTCGTGGAGACAGGGCAAAAATGAGCAGTTCTTC.

In its sample, this clonotype was seen many times. The chain employs TRBV29-1 and TRBJ2-4; TRBD1 might be the D (6 bases). The length of the CDR3 is 14 residues. CDR1 is SQVTM and CDR2 is ANQGSEA in the germline V gene. Trimming left V 7 bases short and J 6 bases short, with 19 bases between. The CDR3 loop is CSAGARGRLNIQYF. CDR3 bases: TGCAGCGCCGGAGCCAGGGGCCGACTAAACATTCAGTACTTC.

This clonotype was counted at least ten times. The chain is built from TRBV5-1 and TRBJ2-1; D unresolved. The CDR3 length is 13 residues. Germline CDR1 and CDR2: SGHRS and YFSETQ. V was pared by 0 bases and J by 9 bases, with 10 bases between. The CDR3 region has the DNA TGCGCCAGCAGCTTGGCACCGACCGCTGAGCAGTTCTTC. Translation gives CASSLAPTAEQFF.

In its sample, this clonotype was seen many times. This chain links TRBV7-2 with TRBJ2-7, with D perhaps TRBD2 (6 bases). Germline CDR1 is SGHTA and CDR2 is FQGNSA. The CDR3 totals 15 residues. Trimming pared 7 bases from V and 3 bases from J, leaving 19 bases between. The CDR3 coding sequence is TGTGCCAGCACCTCAAGTCCGGGACTCGACTACGAGCAGTACTTC. This translates into CASTSSPGLDYEQYF.

There are many counts of this clonotype. This chain uses TRBV27 with TRBJ2-1; no reliable D call. This CDR3 is 14 amino acids long. Germline values: CDR1 MNHEY, CDR2 SMNVEV (reference sequence). Trimming pared 1 base from V and 3 bases from J, leaving 7 bases between. CDR3 loop: CASSLLPDYNEQFF. The CDR3 DNA is TGTGCCAGCAGTTTATTGCCGGACTACAATGAGCAGTTCTTC.

The sample holds many counts of this clonotype. The chain couples TRBV12-3 or TRBV12-4 to TRBJ2-1, with D maybe TRBD1 (6 bases). CDR3 length: 13 amino acids. With 8 bases removed from V and 6 bases from J, the gap between germline ends came to 14 bases. Here the CDR3 DNA reads TGTGCCAGCGGACCCGCAGGGGCCAATGAGCAGTTCTTC. Its translation is CASGPAGANEQFF.

The table lists this clonotype with many counts. This chain connects TRBV4-3 to TRBJ2-1; 13 bases align to TRBD2. This CDR3 contains 17 residues. The V segment lost 0 bases and the J segment 4 bases; nucleotides outside the gene matches: 3. The V gene's germline CDR1 is LGHNA and CDR2 YSLEER. This chain's CDR3 is CASSQDLGLAGYNEQFF. In DNA, the CDR3 is TGCGCCAGCAGCCAAGATTTGGGACTAGCGGGATACAATGAGCAGTTCTTC.

This clonotype was seen ten or more times. The rearrangement joins TRBV7-8 to TRBJ2-1, with 10 nucleotides matching TRBD2. J was trimmed by 5 bases and V by 4 bases; bases with no gene match: 5. The CDR3 runs 15 residues. Per the germline V gene, CDR1 is SGHVS and CDR2 is FQNEAQ. CDR3 in amino acids: CASSSLAGSDNEQFF. The CDR3 DNA reads as TGTGCCAGCAGCTCACTAGCGGGAAGTGACAATGAGCAGTTCTTC.

In this sample, this clonotype turned up many times. The rearrangement uses TRBV14 and TRBJ2-7; no reliable D call. Germline lookup yields CDR1 SGHDN and CDR2 FVKESK. The CDR3 consists of 14 residues. Trimming shortened V by 1 base and J by 0 bases, and 7 bases separated the two germline ends. The CDR3 region is CASSQVPLSYEQYF. CDR3 nucleotide sequence: TGTGCCAGCAGCCAAGTGCCACTCTCCTACGAGCAGTACTTC.

The chain combines TRBV3-2 with TRBJ2-1; TRBD2 was called by the table and not checked on the DNA. TRBV3-2 is a pseudogene. CDR3 size: 19 residues. This chain's CDR3 is CAFSFRREALGLDYNEQFF. The CDR3 DNA reads as TGTGCCTTCAGTTTCCGGCGGGAGGCCCTCGGACTGGACTACAATGAGCAGTTCTTC.

This clonotype was detected many times. The chain has TRBV7-2 and TRBJ2-1; no clear D. CDR1 and CDR2 (germline): SGHTA, FQGNSA. V shed 4 bases and J shed 7 bases, with 11 bases lying between them. CDR3 size: 13 residues. CDR3 DNA: TGTGCCAGCAGCTCCCCGGGCTGGAATGAGCAGTTCTTC. This gives the protein CASSSPGWNEQFF.

The chain carries TRBV11-1 and TRBJ2-7, with D perhaps TRBD1 (6 bases). This CDR3 contains 14 residues. Germline V lookup: CDR1 SGHAT, CDR2 FQDESV (reference sequence). The V end lost 1 base, the J end lost 4 bases, and 11 bases lay between the germline ends. In DNA form, the CDR3 reads TGTGCCAGCAGCTTAGGGGACATACCGTACGAGCAGTACTTC. It is translated as CASSLGDIPYEQYF. The full variable domain, with the rest looked up from reference TRBV11-1 and TRBJ2-7, is EAEVAQSPRYKITEKSQAVAFWCDPISGHATLYWYRQILGQGPELLVQFQDESVVDDSQLPKDRFSAERLKGVDSTLKIQPAELGDSAMYLCASSLGDIPYEQYFGPGTRLTVT.

This clonotype has a count of ten or more. The chain is built from TRBV12-3 or TRBV12-4 and TRBJ2-2; D perhaps matches TRBD1 (6 bases). Trimming left V 4 bases short and J 4 bases short, with 10 bases between. The CDR3 length is 14 residues. The CDR3 nucleotides read TGTGCCAGCAGTTGGGACATAAGCACCGGGGAGCTGTTTTTT. Its protein product is CASSWDISTGELFF.

This clonotype came up many times. J is TRBJ2-7 and V is TRBV27; the D gene is possibly TRBD1 (6 bases). V lost 5 bases to trimming and J lost 2 bases, with 10 bases between them. The germline gives CDR1 MNHEY, CDR2 SMNVEV (reference sequence). The CDR3 sequence is 13 residues long. As DNA, the CDR3 is TGTGCCAGCAGTGCGGACAGTGCCTACGAGCAGTACTTC. Protein: CASSADSAYEQYF.

This clonotype has a count of ten or more. This chain joins TRBV5-1 and TRBJ2-1; D is undetermined. Germline assignment: CDR1 SGHRS and CDR2 YFSETQ. Trimming shortened V by 0 bases and J by 5 bases, and 9 bases separated the two germline ends. This CDR3 has 14 residues. The CDR3 sequence is CASSLASTNNEQFF. CDR3 DNA sequence: TGCGCCAGCAGCTTGGCCAGCACCAACAATGAGCAGTTCTTC.

This clonotype turned up a few times. The V call is TRBV29-1, the J call TRBJ2-1; a possible D gene is TRBD1 (6 bases). The CDR3 is 16 amino acids. Germline-derived CDR1 and CDR2 are SQVTM and ANQGSEA. V was cut by 8 bases and J by 6 bases, with 26 bases left in between. CDR3 DNA sequence: TGCAGCCTCGAGGGCGAATACGACAGGAGCGGCAATGAGCAGTTCTTC. It translates to CSLEGEYDRSGNEQFF.